Listed here are 24 T cell receptor beta chains from one sample, sequenced in a study of cytomegalovirus exposure and HLA in healthy donors. The table came from immunoSEQ multiplex PCR; TCRdb's copy has only in-frame clones and leaves some out. The data hold fewer than 300,000 clones, with over 75% observed a single time. Input material: PBMCs. The receptors were gathered from a young woman in good health and CMV-seronegative.

This chain joins TRBV6-1 and TRBJ1-3, with 7 bases fitting TRBD1. The CDR3 sequence is 15 residues long. CDR1 and CDR2 from the germline V gene are MNHNS and SASEGT. J gave up 0 bases and V 6 bases, and 5 bases lay outside the gene matches. The CDR3 nucleotides read TGTGCCAGCAGGCTCGACAGGGACTCTGGAAACACCATATATTTT. Amino acids: CASRLDRDSGNTIYF.

The chain recombines TRBV27 with TRBJ1-3, with D perhaps TRBD1 (6 bases). V was clipped by 6 bases and J by 6 bases, with 18 bases between them. This CDR3 has 15 amino acids. Germline V lookup: CDR1 MNHEY, CDR2 SMNVEV (reference sequence). The CDR3 bases are TGTGCCAGCAGCGACCTTACAGGGATGGAAAACACCATATATTTT. This codes for CASSDLTGMENTIYF.

The V and J genes are TRBV28 and TRBJ2-3; TRBD2 agrees at 9 bases. V was clipped by 5 bases and J by 3 bases; unmatched bases: 6. This CDR3 has 15 amino acids. Per the germline V gene, CDR1 is MDHEN and CDR2 is SYDVKM. The CDR3 sequence is CASSGTSGRTDTQYF. The CDR3, as DNA: TGTGCCAGCAGTGGTACTAGCGGGCGGACAGATACGCAGTATTTT.

This chain links TRBV4-1 with TRBJ2-1; 10 bases match TRBD2. Germline loops: CDR1 MGHRA, CDR2 YSYEKL. Losses at the gene ends were 1 base for V and 9 bases for J; bases not matched to a gene: 9. The CDR3 has 16 residues. CDR3 region: CASSQGPSGSVGEQFF. The CDR3, as DNA: TGCGCCAGCAGCCAAGGTCCTAGCGGGAGCGTTGGTGAGCAGTTCTTC.

V is TRBV2 and J is TRBJ2-7, with D possibly matching TRBD2 (5 bases). The germline V and J ends were trimmed by 7 bases and 3 bases, with 13 bases remaining between them. The CDR3 loop spans 13 amino acids. Per the germline V gene, CDR1 is SNHLY and CDR2 is FYNNEI. CDR3 DNA: TGTGCCAGCACGGGATACCGACACTACGAGCAGTACTTC. Residues: CASTGYRHYEQYF.

The chain is built from TRBV28 and TRBJ2-1; 9 bases are shared with TRBD2. The CDR3 is 15 amino acids. V lost 5 bases, J lost 9 bases, and 11 bases stayed unmatched. Germline CDR1 reads MDHEN; CDR2 reads SYDVKM. This CDR3 reads CASSPQGLARGEQFF. CDR3 bases: TGTGCCAGCAGTCCCCAGGGACTAGCCCGAGGTGAGCAGTTCTTC.

The gene calls are TRBV2 and TRBJ1-1; 7 bases are a match to TRBD1. Per the germline V gene, CDR1 is SNHLY and CDR2 is FYNNEI. The CDR3 is 18 residues long. The V segment lost 8 bases and the J segment 1 base; nucleotides outside the gene matches: 19. CDR3 sequence (DNA): TGTGCCAGCGTTCTAGAAGAGGGGGCAAGGTGGGGGAACACTGAAGCTTTCTTT. This codes for CASVLEEGARWGNTEAFF.

Remarks on this clone: One junction end disagrees with the germline gene, perhaps due to a read error. The genes are TRBV7-7 and TRBJ2-5; the match to TRBD1 covers 11 bases. The CDR3 totals 15 residues. Germline CDR1 is SSHAT and CDR2 is FNYEAQ (reference sequence). CDR3 DNA: TGTGCTAGCAGCATCGGGACAGGGGGTACGGAGACCCAGTACTTC. This gives the protein CASSIGTGGTETQYF.

This sequence joins TRBV2 and TRBJ1-5; 7 bases are shared with TRBD1. Trimming at V came to 2 bases and at J to 6 bases, leaving 4 bases not matched to a gene. The CDR3 contains 14 residues. Per the germline V gene, CDR1 is SNHLY and CDR2 is FYNNEI. The CDR3 DNA is TGTGCCAGCAGTGAAACCCCAGGGGGTCAGCCCCAGCATTTT. Protein: CASSETPGGQPQHF.

This chain joins TRBV5-1 and TRBJ1-2, with TRBD1 matching over 8 bases. In germline, CDR1 is SGHRS, CDR2 YFSETQ. The CDR3 runs 16 residues. V shed 0 bases and J 5 bases; nucleotides not matched to a gene: 9. The CDR3 DNA sequence: TGCGCCAGCAGCTTGGCTATGGCGGGGACAGGATATGGCTACACCTTC. Translated, it gives CASSLAMAGTGYGYTF.

The chain uses TRBV30 and TRBJ2-3; tentatively, D is TRBD2 (5 bases). With 0 bases removed from V and 1 base from J, the gap between germline ends came to 11 bases. This CDR3 is built from 15 residues. Germline V gene lookup returns CDR1 GTSNPN and CDR2 SVGIG (reference sequence). In nucleotides, the CDR3 is TGTGCCTGGAGTGTACGCGGGCTAGGCACAGATACGCAGTATTTT. Protein sequence: CAWSVRGLGTDTQYF. The full variable domain, completed using reference TRBV30 and TRBJ2-3, is SQTIHQWPATLVQPVGSPLSLECTVEGTSNPNLYWYRQAAGRGLQLLFYSVGIGQISSEVPQNLSASRPQDRQFILSSKKLLLSDSGFYLCAWSVRGLGTDTQYFGPGTRLTVL.

This chain connects TRBV27 to TRBJ1-2; possible D gene TRBD1, 6 bases. V was clipped by 1 base and J by 6 bases, with 21 bases between them. From germline, CDR1 is MNHEY and CDR2 SMNVEV (reference sequence). The CDR3 totals 17 residues. DNA of the CDR3: TGTGCCAGCAGTTTATTTTCGGGGGGCGCCCCCTCTAATGGCTACACCTTC. The encoded protein is CASSLFSGGAPSNGYTF.

The chain has TRBV5-1 and TRBJ2-2, with D unclear. This CDR3 comprises 13 residues. V gave up 0 bases and J gave up 7 bases, with 7 bases separating them. Germline V gene data show CDR1 as SGHRS and CDR2 as YFSETQ. CDR3 region: CASSLERRGELFF. The CDR3 nucleotides read TGCGCCAGCAGCTTGGAGCGCCGCGGGGAGCTGTTTTTT.

V and J are TRBV28 and TRBJ1-2; TRBD1 agrees at 9 bases. Unmatched junction bases numbered 8, after V lost 4 bases and J lost 8 bases. The CDR3 consists of 14 residues. Germline CDR1 is MDHEN and CDR2 is SYDVKM. The CDR3 bases are TGTGCCAGCAGTTCCTATCCGGGACAGGGAGGCTACACCTTC. Residues: CASSSYPGQGGYTF.

This sequence joins TRBV5-4 and TRBJ2-1, with 9 bases identical to TRBD2. Losses at the gene ends were 7 bases for V and 7 bases for J; bases not matched to a gene: 21. This CDR3 has 18 residues. Germline loops: CDR1 SGHNT, CDR2 YYREEE (reference sequence). CDR3 protein: CASGPGPRTLAGYNEQFF. Written as DNA, the CDR3 is TGTGCCAGCGGCCCTGGTCCCCGGACCCTAGCGGGGTATAATGAGCAGTTCTTC.

The chain couples TRBV5-4 to TRBJ2-7, with 8 bases lining up with TRBD2. There are 14 residues in the CDR3. Germline V lookup: CDR1 SGHNT, CDR2 YYREEE (reference sequence). With 2 bases clipped from V and 5 bases from J, the junction kept 6 bases outside the gene matches. CDR3 protein: CASSFYGRADEQYF. In DNA, the CDR3 is TGTGCCAGCAGCTTCTACGGGAGGGCCGACGAGCAGTACTTC.

The rearrangement links TRBV5-1 to TRBJ1-4; weak D call: TRBD1 (6 bases). The CDR3 totals 16 residues. The germline V gene encodes CDR1 SGHRS and CDR2 YFSETQ. The V end lost 0 bases, the J end lost 6 bases, and 15 bases lay between the germline ends. The CDR3: CASSLGPLGGDEKLFF. The CDR3 DNA follows: TGCGCCAGCAGCTTGGGTCCTTTAGGGGGGGATGAAAAACTGTTTTTT.

CDR3: CASSNRGESDYEQYF. The CDR3 DNA sequence: TGTGCCAGCAGTAACCGGGGAGAATCCGATTACGAGCAGTACTTC. The rearrangement joins TRBV6-1 to TRBJ2-7; possibly TRBD2 for D (5 bases). CDR3 length equals 15 residues. Trimming took 5 bases from V and 4 from J, leaving 18 bases between them. Germline CDR1 and CDR2: MNHNS and SASEGT.

This chain joins TRBV2 and TRBJ2-2; 8 bases match TRBD2. V was clipped by 5 bases and J by 6 bases; unmatched bases: 8. The CDR3 covers 15 residues. Germline CDR1 is SNHLY and CDR2 is FYNNEI. The CDR3 reads CASSPFGSGAGELFF. The CDR3 nucleotides are TGTGCCAGCAGTCCCTTTGGTAGCGGGGCCGGGGAGCTGTTTTTT.

This clone is a singleton in its sample. The V call is TRBV6-6, the J call TRBJ1-6; 10 nucleotides align to TRBD1. The CDR3 spans 14 residues. The junction had 7 bases not matched to a gene; V was cut back by 7 bases and J by 10 bases. Germline V gene data show CDR1 as MNHNY and CDR2 as SVGAGI (reference sequence). The CDR3 DNA is TGTGCCAGCACAGACAGGGGGCGGCGGTCACCCCTCCACTTT. Translation: CASTDRGRRSPLHF.

The chain employs TRBV15 and TRBJ2-1; 9 nucleotides match TRBD2. CDR3 length: 15 amino acids. Per germline, CDR1 LNHNV and CDR2 YYDKDF (reference sequence). The J segment lost 5 bases and the V segment lost 1 base, leaving 3 bases of the junction unmatched. The CDR3 DNA sequence: TGTGCCACCAGCAGAGGTTTAGCGGGAGACAATGAGCAGTTCTTC. It yields the protein CATSRGLAGDNEQFF.

This chain connects TRBV2 to TRBJ2-1, with D possibly being TRBD1 (5 bases). Trimming left V 2 bases short and J 6 bases short, with 14 bases between. The CDR3 length is 15 residues. From germline, CDR1 is SNHLY and CDR2 FYNNEI. The CDR3 region has the DNA TGTGCCAGCAGTGAACGTGAACAGGCTTTCAATGAGCAGTTCTTC. Protein product: CASSEREQAFNEQFF.

The chain couples TRBV5-1 to TRBJ2-3; a possible D gene is TRBD2 (5 bases). V was cut by 4 bases and J by 6 bases, with 21 bases left in between. Germline V gene lookup returns CDR1 SGHRS and CDR2 YFSETQ. This CDR3 is built from 16 residues. The CDR3 DNA sequence: TGCGCCAGCAGCCGGGGTGGGGTGGGGAAGGAGGATACGCAGTATTTT. It specifies CASSRGGVGKEDTQYF.

Written as DNA, the CDR3 is TGTGCCAGCAGGCGCCCCCCAGGGGGAAACTATGGCTACACCTTC. It is translated as CASRRPPGGNYGYTF. V is TRBV7-2 and J is TRBJ1-2, with 7 bases fitting TRBD1. In germline, CDR1 is SGHTA, CDR2 FQGNSA. V trimming: 6 bases; J trimming: 2 bases; junction bases outside the gene matches: 9. This CDR3 spans 15 amino acids.